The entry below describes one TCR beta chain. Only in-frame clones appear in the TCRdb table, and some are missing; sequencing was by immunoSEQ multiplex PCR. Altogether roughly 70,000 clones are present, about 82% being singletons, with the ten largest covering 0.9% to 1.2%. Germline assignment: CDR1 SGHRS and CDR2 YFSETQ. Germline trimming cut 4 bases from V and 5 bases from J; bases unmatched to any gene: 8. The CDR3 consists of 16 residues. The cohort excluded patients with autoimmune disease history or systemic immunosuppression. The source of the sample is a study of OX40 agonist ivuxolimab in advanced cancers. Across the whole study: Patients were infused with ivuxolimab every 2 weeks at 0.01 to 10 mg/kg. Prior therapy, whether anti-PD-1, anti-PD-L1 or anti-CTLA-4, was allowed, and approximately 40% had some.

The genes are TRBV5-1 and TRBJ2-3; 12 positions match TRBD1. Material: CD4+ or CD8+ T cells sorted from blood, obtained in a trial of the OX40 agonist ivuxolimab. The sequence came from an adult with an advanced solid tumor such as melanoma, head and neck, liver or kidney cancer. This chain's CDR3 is CASSVQGQGAGDTQYF. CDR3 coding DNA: TGCGCCAGCAGCGTACAGGGACAGGGGGCGGGAGATACGCAGTATTTT.